The 18 T cell receptor beta chains below come from one sample, sequenced in a study of T cells in Graves' hyperthyroidism and ophthalmopathy. TCR beta CDR3 sequences were amplified from RNA transcripts. HTBI primers were employed in a first-round RT-PCR of the TCR CDR3. Via MiXCR, TCRdb re-called the multiplex PCR reads, giving one row per CDR3 protein. The data hold fewer than 700,000 distinct CDR3 sequences, with about a sixth observed a single time. Sequenced input: blood. These receptors came from a woman aged 18-29 years with Graves' ophthalmopathy.

This clonotype was detected many times. V usage is TRBV2 and J usage is TRBJ2-1; 7 bases align to TRBD2. Germline V gene data show CDR1 as SNHLY and CDR2 as FYNNEI. The CDR3 is 14 residues long. V lost 6 bases and J lost 0; bases outside the gene matches: 2. Here the CDR3 reads CASSRTSSYNEQFF. CDR3 coding DNA: TGTGCCAGCAGCCGGACTAGCTCCTACAATGAGCAGTTCTTC.

This clonotype has a count of ten or more. This sequence joins TRBV20-1 and TRBJ2-5, with a possible D match to TRBD2 (7 bases). The V gene lost 6 bases and the J gene lost 0 bases, with 20 bases spanning the gap. Germline V gene sequence: CDR1 DFQATT, CDR2 SNEGSKA (reference sequence). The CDR3 has 16 residues. In nucleotides, the CDR3 is TGCAGTGCGACAGCCCTCGGGGGGCCCTACCAAGAGACCCAGTACTTC. Translation gives CSATALGGPYQETQYF.

This CDR3 is CATLSGRGYTF. CDR3 DNA sequence: TGTGCCACCCTATCAGGGCGCGGCTACACCTTC. This chain connects TRBV10-3 to TRBJ1-2, with D possibly being TRBD1 (5 bases). Germline CDR1 reads ENHRY; CDR2 reads SYGVKD. The CDR3 runs 11 residues. The V gene lost 10 bases and the J gene lost 8 bases, with 14 bases spanning the gap.

J is TRBJ2-3 and V is TRBV2; D not resolved. V was shortened by 2 bases and J by 4 bases, with 13 bases between the two germline ends. The CDR3 covers 15 residues. In germline, CDR1 is SNHLY, CDR2 FYNNEI. CDR3 sequence (DNA): TGTGCCAGCAGTGAATCGCTAGTCTGGTCAGATACGCAGTATTTT. Translation: CASSESLVWSDTQYF.

In its sample, this clonotype was seen a few times. V is TRBV10-3 and J is TRBJ2-5, with TRBD2 matching 8 bases. V gave up 3 bases and J gave up 5 bases; unmatched junction bases: 17. The V gene's germline CDR1 is ENHRY and CDR2 SYGVKD. This CDR3 is built from 18 residues. In DNA form, the CDR3 reads TGTGCCATCAGTGACTCAGTCGGCGGGGGGATGGTCGGTGAGACCCAGTACTTC. Translation gives CAISDSVGGGMVGETQYF.

This clonotype was picked up many times. The J gene is TRBJ2-3, the V gene TRBV5-1; D is perhaps TRBD1 (6 bases). The V gene's germline CDR1 is SGHRS and CDR2 YFSETQ. V lost 4 bases to trimming and J lost 0 bases, with 18 bases between them. CDR3 length: 17 amino acids. The CDR3, as DNA: TGCGCCAGCAGCGAAGCCGGGACATACGATAGCACAGATACGCAGTATTTT. Amino acid sequence: CASSEAGTYDSTDTQYF.

This clonotype was seen a handful of times. The chain couples TRBV4-2 to TRBJ2-7; D is ambiguous. Germline V gene lookup returns CDR1 LGHNA and CDR2 YNFKEQ. Trimming removed 0 bases from V and 3 bases from J, with 9 bases in between. The length of the CDR3 is 14 residues. The CDR3 protein is CASSQESRVYEQYF. The CDR3 bases are TGTGCCAGCAGCCAAGAATCTAGGGTCTACGAGCAGTACTTC.

In its sample, this clonotype was seen a few times. The chain joins TRBV11-2 to TRBJ2-2; 8 nucleotides line up with TRBD2. V was pared by 5 bases and J by 0 bases, with 2 bases of the junction left unmatched. The germline V gene has CDR1 SGHAT and CDR2 FQNNGV. CDR3 length: 15 amino acids. For the CDR3, the DNA is TGTGCCAGCAGCCTTAGCGGGGCGAACACCGGGGAGCTGTTTTTT. The encoded protein is CASSLSGANTGELFF. Variable domain in full (rest from reference TRBV11-2 and TRBJ2-2): EAGVAQSPRYKIIEKRQSVAFWCNPISGHATLYWYQQILGQGPKLLIQFQNNGVVDDSQLPKDRFSAERLKGVDSTLKIQPAKLEDSAVYLCASSLSGANTGELFFGEGSRLTVL.

This clonotype appeared many times. V gene TRBV6-6 combines with J gene TRBJ2-1; D remains ambiguous. Germline lookup yields CDR1 MNHNY and CDR2 SVGAGI (reference sequence). Trimming took 2 bases from V and 7 from J, leaving 12 bases between them. The CDR3 is 14 residues long. CDR3 in amino acids: CASSYNRKGNEQFF. CDR3 coding DNA: TGTGCCAGCAGTTACAACCGAAAAGGGAATGAGCAGTTCTTC.

V usage is TRBV29-1 and J usage is TRBJ1-1; 7 nucleotides align to TRBD1. Looked up from germline, CDR1 is SQVTM and CDR2 is ANQGSEA. Germline trimming cut 6 bases from V and 11 bases from J; bases unmatched to any gene: 21. The CDR3 consists of 15 residues. CDR3 protein: CSVSQGDFQSYPAFF. The CDR3, as DNA: TGCAGCGTATCGCAGGGGGATTTTCAGAGTTACCCGGCTTTCTTT. The whole variable domain, filled in from reference TRBV29-1 and TRBJ1-1, reads SAVISQKPSRDICQRGTSLTIQCQVDSQVTMMFWYRQQPGQSLTLIATANQGSEATYESGFVIDKFPISRPNLTFSTLTVSNMSPEDSSIYLCSVSQGDFQSYPAFFGQGTRLTVV.

At least ten counts were recorded for this clonotype. The J gene is TRBJ2-4, the V gene TRBV2, with a possible D match to TRBD1 (5 bases). CDR3 length equals 16 residues. V dropped 5 bases and J dropped 0 bases, with 14 bases sitting between them. In germline, CDR1 is SNHLY, CDR2 FYNNEI. This CDR3 reads CASSSQGLLAKNIQYF. The CDR3, as DNA: TGTGCCAGCAGTTCCCAGGGTCTCTTAGCCAAAAACATTCAGTACTTC.

This clonotype showed up just a few times. The V call is TRBV20-1, the J call TRBJ2-1; 11 nucleotides align to TRBD2. This CDR3 spans 16 amino acids. The V and J ends lost 0 bases and 10 bases, in that order; junction bases with no gene match: 11. The V gene's germline CDR1 is DFQATT and CDR2 SNEGSKA (reference sequence). The CDR3 loop reads CSAREMRLLAGDEQFF. CDR3 coding DNA: TGCAGTGCTAGAGAAATGCGGTTACTAGCGGGAGACGAGCAGTTCTTC.

As to this clonotype: A single base separates this from a much larger clone, so it may be a read error. V gene TRBV7-6 combines with J gene TRBJ1-1; D might be TRBD1 (5 bases). Trimming removed 1 base at V and 1 base at J, with 13 bases between. The CDR3 loop spans 16 amino acids. CDR1 is SGHVS and CDR2 is FNYEAQ in the germline V gene. This chain's CDR3 is CASSLGRGWRNTEAFF. DNA for the CDR3: TGTGCCAGCAGCTTAGGGCGGGGGTGGCGGAACACTGAAGCTTTCTTT. Complete variable domain (other parts from reference TRBV7-6 and TRBJ1-1): GAGVSQSPRYKVTKRGQDVALRCDPISGHVSLYWYRQALGQGPEFLTYFNYEAQQDKSGLPNDRFSAERPEGSISTLTIQRTEQRDSAMYRCASSLGRGWRNTEAFFGQGTRLTVV.

The chain links TRBV27 to TRBJ2-7; D uncertain. Between the trimmed V and J ends, which lost 6 bases and 3 bases, there was a span of 15 bases. Germline values: CDR1 MNHEY, CDR2 SMNVEV (reference sequence). This CDR3 contains 14 residues. The CDR3 region is CASSLTGLNYEQYF. The CDR3 DNA is TGTGCCAGCAGCCTTACCGGGCTAAACTACGAGCAGTACTTC.

This clonotype was observed at least ten times. The chain joins TRBV7-9 to TRBJ2-7; the D gene could be TRBD1 or TRBD2 (5 bases each). V gave up 2 bases and J gave up 0 bases, with 14 bases separating them. CDR3 size: 16 residues. CDR1 SEHNR and CDR2 FQNEAQ come from the germline V gene (reference sequence). CDR3 DNA: TGTGCCAGCAGCTTAACCGGGGCAGGGACCTCCTACGAGCAGTACTTC. Protein sequence: CASSLTGAGTSYEQYF.

This clonotype appeared many times. The gene calls are TRBV30 and TRBJ1-2, with D perhaps matching TRBD1 (5 bases). V was cut by 1 base and J by 4 bases, with 10 bases left in between. Germline lookup yields CDR1 GTSNPN and CDR2 SVGIG (reference sequence). CDR3 length: 13 residues. The CDR3 spells CAWSAGDFYGYTF. The CDR3, as DNA: TGTGCCTGGAGTGCCGGGGACTTCTATGGCTACACCTTC.

Ten or more counts support this clonotype. This chain joins TRBV7-3 and TRBJ2-5; the match to TRBD2 covers 7 bases. Germline CDR1 reads SGHTA; CDR2 reads FQGTGA. The CDR3 covers 15 residues. V lost 2 bases and J lost 3; bases outside the gene matches: 6. The CDR3 sequence is CASSLSLAGKETQYF. The CDR3 nucleotides are TGTGCCAGCAGCTTATCTTTAGCGGGCAAAGAGACCCAGTACTTC. Full variable domain (remainder filled in from reference TRBV7-3 and TRBJ2-5): GAGVSQTPSNKVTEKGKYVELRCDPISGHTALYWYRQSLGQGPEFLIYFQGTGAADDSGLPNDRFFAVRPEGSVSTLKIQRTERGDSAVYLCASSLSLAGKETQYFGPGTRLLVL.

This clonotype was counted ten times or more. The chain joins TRBV6-1 to TRBJ1-1, with a possible D match to TRBD1 (6 bases). Germline values: CDR1 MNHNS, CDR2 SASEGT. The CDR3 totals 15 residues. The V end was cut by 3 bases, the J end by 1 base, with 12 bases between. The CDR3 region is CASSERGSANTEAFF. The CDR3 coding sequence is TGTGCCAGCAGTGAGAGGGGGTCTGCGAACACTGAAGCTTTCTTT.